This TCR beta chain was retrieved from a study of spatial heterogeneity in lung cancer. Overall study context: Detection consistently yielded more beta chains than alpha chains. Averaged across combinations, each unique TCR and UMI pairing appeared more than ten times in raw reads, which were uncorrected.

Germline V gene data show CDR1 as SQVTM and CDR2 as ANQGSEA. The CDR3 extends over 13 amino acids. Trimming removed 7 bases from V and 0 bases from J; junction bases left unmatched: 2. Every TCR cDNA molecule bore its own unique molecular identifier. TCRdb processed the 5' RACE reads anew with MiXCR; each CDR3 protein has one entry. The sample has around 11,000 distinct CDR3 sequences; about 3.8% are singletons. This clonotype was counted ten times or more. Time point here: sample taken at primary tumor resection. Tumor, nontumor lung or frozen PBMC supplied whole RNA, sequenced without sorting. This sequence joins TRBV29-1 and TRBJ2-1, with 8 bases fitting TRBD2. This clonotype originated in a female donor with early-stage non-small cell lung cancer. The starting material was PBMCs, obtained at surgery. CDR3 protein: CSGGLASYNEQFF. CDR3 nucleotides: TGCAGCGGTGGACTAGCCTCCTACAATGAGCAGTTCTTC.